Listed below are T cell receptor beta chains from one sample, sequenced in a study of blood T cells in healthy people across ages. In TCRdb, the 5' RACE reads were re-called with MiXCR into one record per CDR3 protein. The sample gives about 640,000 distinct CDR3 sequences, about 54% of which show up once; 30% to 45% is in the top ten. The sequencing input was blood. The receptors stem from a man aged 55-75 years in good health. Each CDR3 is given with its conserved first and last residue. D genes are given only for firm matches. Some rows have no size entry. The others give once, few or many, or a class for an expanded clone.

>TRBV5-1|TRBD2|NA|TRBJ2-5
CASSKTSGVQETQYF
TGCGCCAGCAGTAAGACTAGCGGGGTTCAAGAGACCCAGTACTTC
>TRBV4-2|NA|NA|TRBJ2-5
CASSQVQGSQETQYF
TGTGCCAGCAGCCAAGTTCAGGGGTCTCAAGAGACCCAGTACTTC
>TRBV10-2|TRBD1|NA|TRBJ2-5
CASSEQGRGTETQYF
TGCGCCAGCAGTGAGCAGGGCAGGGGGACAGAGACCCAGTACTTC
>TRBV28|NA|NA|TRBJ2-7
CASSTGTNSYEQYF
TGTGCCAGCAGCACCGGGACAAACTCCTACGAGCAGTACTTC
>TRBV4-1|NA|once|TRBJ2-3
CASSQALAYGTDTQYF
TGCGCCAGCAGCCAAGCACTAGCCTACGGCACAGATACGCAGTATTTT
>TRBV15|TRBD1|many|TRBJ1-2
CATRPGQRSTLANYGYTF
TGTGCCACCAGACCGGGACAGAGGTCTACTTTAGCTAACTATGGCTACACCTTC
>TRBV9|TRBD2|NA|TRBJ2-7
CASSVGEGYEQYF
TGTGCCAGCAGCGTAGGGGAGGGCTACGAGCAGTACTTC
>TRBV27|TRBD2|NA|TRBJ2-5
CASSLSLLAGQETQYF
TGTGCCAGCAGTTTATCTTTGCTAGCGGGGCAAGAGACCCAGTACTTC
>TRBV7-2|TRBD1|NA|TRBJ1-5
CASSQTGSGQPQHF
TGTGCCAGCAGCCAGACAGGGTCGGGTCAGCCCCAGCATTTT
>TRBV29-1|NA|few|TRBJ2-3
CSGDTQYF
TGCAGCGGGGATACGCAGTATTTT
>TRBV7-7|NA|NA|TRBJ2-2
CASSQGSGELFF
TGTGCCAGCAGCCAGGGCTCCGGGGAGCTGTTTTTT